This TCR beta chain was found in a study of blood T cell repertoires in COVID-19. Study information: Samples taken during acute and convalescent COVID-19 were collected in the United States, Italy and Spain. Nucleic acid was either cDNA or gDNA, and it came from T cells, B-cell-depleted T cells, or PBMCs.

How the authors handled the data: Estimation of nucleated cell counts relied on the amplification of reference gene primers. Sequencing was performed with immunoSEQ multiplex PCR; in TCRdb, only in-frame clones are kept and a portion is missing. The V and J calls and the clone size are those of that table, but D and trimming were determined from the DNA. The table has some 280,000 clones, around four fifths seen once; the top ten hold 4% to 5%. Germline V lookup: CDR1 SGHVS, CDR2 FNYEAQ. V lost 5 bases and J lost 2, with 15 bases in between. This CDR3 spans 15 amino acids. The TCR originated in a woman in her forties or fifties with active or convalescent COVID-19. V gene TRBV7-6 combines with J gene TRBJ1-1; D uncertain. The specimen sequenced was peripheral blood. The CDR3 DNA reads TGTGCCAGCAGCCCTCAAATTAACATTAACACTGAAGCTTTCTTT. This translates into CASSPQININTEAFF.